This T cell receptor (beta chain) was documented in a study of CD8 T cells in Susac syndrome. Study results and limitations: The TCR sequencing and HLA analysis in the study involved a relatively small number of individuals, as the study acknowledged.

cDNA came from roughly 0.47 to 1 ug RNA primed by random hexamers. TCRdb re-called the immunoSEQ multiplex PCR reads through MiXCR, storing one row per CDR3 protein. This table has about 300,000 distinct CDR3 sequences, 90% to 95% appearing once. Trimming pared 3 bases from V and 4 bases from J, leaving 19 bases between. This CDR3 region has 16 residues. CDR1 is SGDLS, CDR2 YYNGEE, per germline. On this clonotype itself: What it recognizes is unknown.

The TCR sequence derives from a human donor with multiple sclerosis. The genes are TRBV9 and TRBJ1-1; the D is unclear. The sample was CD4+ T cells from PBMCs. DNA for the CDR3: TGTGCCAGCAGCGGAGACCTCCGGTGGGGTGTCACTGAAGCTTTCTTT. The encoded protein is CASSGDLRWGVTEAFF. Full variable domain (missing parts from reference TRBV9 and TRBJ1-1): DSGVTQTPKHLITATGQRVTLRCSPRSGDLSVYWYQQSLDQGLQFLIQYYNGEERAKGNILERFSAQQFPDLHSELNLSSLELGDSALYFCASSGDLRWGVTEAFFGQGTRLTVV.